One and the same sample provided the 19 T cell receptor beta chains below, sequenced in a study of long-term antiretroviral therapy in people with HIV. Run at survey level, the immunoSEQ assay was version v3.0. Libraries were prepared by immunoSEQ multiplex PCR; TCRdb keeps only in-frame clonotypes and omits some of them. The data show over 30,000 clones, 75% to 85% seen once. Sequencing used unsorted PBMCs, obtained 1.9 years after starting antiretroviral therapy. All receptors derive from a man between 18 and 29 years old with HIV.

This clone was detected only a few times. V usage is TRBV9 and J usage is TRBJ1-4, with D perhaps TRBD1 (6 bases). CDR1 SGDLS and CDR2 YYNGEE come from the germline V gene. This CDR3 contains 16 residues. V was cut by 3 bases and J by 5 bases, with 17 bases left in between. The CDR3 bases are TGTGCCAGCAGCGGGGGGGTCGGACAGACAAATGAAAAACTGTTTTTT. Translation: CASSGGVGQTNEKLFF.

The chain carries TRBV6-1 and TRBJ2-1; D unclear. Trimming shortened V by 6 bases and J by 6 bases, and 15 bases separated the two germline ends. CDR3 length: 14 residues. Germline-derived CDR1 and CDR2 are MNHNS and SASEGT. In DNA, the CDR3 is TGTGCCAGCAGGGGCGGTCTTAATTCCAATGAGCAGTTCTTC. Its protein product is CASRGGLNSNEQFF.

The V call is TRBV28, the J call TRBJ1-1; D is ambiguous. V lost 4 bases, J lost 11 bases, and 14 bases lay in between. Per the germline V gene, CDR1 is MDHEN and CDR2 is SYDVKM. The CDR3 has 12 amino acids. The CDR3 spells CASSSRKVLAFF. The CDR3 DNA reads TGTGCCAGCAGTTCCAGGAAGGTTTTGGCTTTCTTT.

This chain connects TRBV28 to TRBJ1-1, with 11 bases matching TRBD1. Unmatched junction bases numbered 3, after V lost 2 bases and J lost 4 bases. The CDR3 covers 15 residues. Germline lookup yields CDR1 MDHEN and CDR2 SYDVKM. The CDR3: CASSLPGTGGTEAFF. DNA of the CDR3: TGTGCCAGCAGTTTACCCGGGACAGGGGGCACTGAAGCTTTCTTT.

This chain links TRBV7-8 with TRBJ2-2; either TRBD1 or TRBD2 may supply D (5 bases each). The V gene lost 2 bases and the J gene lost 4 bases, with 14 bases spanning the gap. Germline values: CDR1 SGHVS, CDR2 FQNEAQ. This CDR3 region has 16 residues. The chain's CDR3 is CASSLNWGEGTGELFF. In DNA, the CDR3 is TGTGCCAGCAGCTTAAATTGGGGCGAGGGCACCGGGGAGCTGTTTTTT.

The chain recombines TRBV28 with TRBJ1-5; the D is unclear. The ends were cut back, 4 bases at V and 6 bases at J, with 7 bases in the middle. Per the germline V gene, CDR1 is MDHEN and CDR2 is SYDVKM. The CDR3 spans 12 residues. CDR3 nucleotide sequence: TGTGCCAGCAGTTACCCGGGTCAGCCCCAGCATTTT. As protein: CASSYPGQPQHF.

V usage is TRBV6-5 and J usage is TRBJ1-1, with D hard to call. The CDR3 runs 11 residues. The germline gives CDR1 MNHEY, CDR2 SVGAGI. Between the trimmed V and J ends, which lost 4 bases and 1 base, there was a span of 1 base. CDR3 nucleotides: TGTGCCAGCAGTTGGAACACTGAAGCTTTCTTT. It encodes CASSWNTEAFF.

The V and J genes are TRBV7-9 and TRBJ1-1, with D possibly TRBD1 on 5 matching bases. The V gene's germline CDR1 is SEHNR and CDR2 FQNEAQ (reference sequence). The CDR3 is 12 residues long. Trimming left V 7 bases short and J 1 base short, with 7 bases between. CDR3: CASTQGNTEAFF. DNA for the CDR3: TGTGCCAGCACTCAGGGGAACACTGAAGCTTTCTTT.

The chain links TRBV28 to TRBJ1-2; D is uncertain. Germline assignment: CDR1 MDHEN and CDR2 SYDVKM. V shed 3 bases and J shed 1 base, with 9 bases lying between them. This CDR3 is 14 amino acids long. CDR3 region: CASSLDGVNYGYTF. The CDR3 DNA follows: TGTGCCAGCAGTTTGGACGGAGTTAACTATGGCTACACCTTC.

The rearrangement links TRBV14 to TRBJ2-5; no firm D call. From germline, CDR1 is SGHDN and CDR2 FVKESK. There are 12 residues in the CDR3. V lost 1 base to trimming and J lost 1 base, with 1 base between them. CDR3 sequence reads: CASSQAQETQYF. CDR3 DNA: TGTGCCAGCAGCCAAGCCCAAGAGACCCAGTACTTC.

The rearrangement uses TRBV9 and TRBJ2-1; D may be TRBD1 (7 bases). Germline CDR1 reads SGDLS; CDR2 reads YYNGEE. This CDR3 comprises 15 residues. Deletions cut 2 bases from V and 4 bases from J, with 13 bases between. The CDR3 sequence is CASSVGGQDYNEQFF. As DNA, the CDR3 is TGTGCCAGCAGCGTGGGAGGACAGGATTACAATGAGCAGTTCTTC.

This rearrangement joins TRBV4-2 to TRBJ2-3; TRBD2 matches at 9 bases. Trimming at V came to 8 bases and at J to 1 base, leaving 10 bases not matched to a gene. The CDR3 length is 16 residues. Germline loops: CDR1 LGHNA, CDR2 YNFKEQ. CDR3: CASGIIIAGGTDTQYF. In DNA, the CDR3 is TGTGCCAGCGGGATCATCATAGCGGGGGGCACAGATACGCAGTATTTT.

The chain combines TRBV9 with TRBJ1-5; D is possibly TRBD1 (6 bases). This CDR3 region has 14 residues. With 3 bases removed from V and 1 base from J, the gap between germline ends came to 8 bases. CDR1 is SGDLS and CDR2 is YYNGEE in the germline V gene. The CDR3: CASSEGQSNQPQHF. The CDR3 DNA is TGTGCCAGCAGCGAAGGACAGAGCAATCAGCCCCAGCATTTT. The full variable domain, rest sourced from reference TRBV9 and TRBJ1-5, is DSGVTQTPKHLITATGQRVTLRCSPRSGDLSVYWYQQSLDQGLQFLIQYYNGEERAKGNILERFSAQQFPDLHSELNLSSLELGDSALYFCASSEGQSNQPQHFGDGTRLSIL.

The gene calls are TRBV6-1 and TRBJ1-6; no clear D. The V and J ends lost 4 bases and 9 bases respectively, with 16 bases between them. The germline gives CDR1 MNHNS, CDR2 SASEGT. The CDR3 totals 15 residues. For the CDR3, the DNA is TGTGCCAGCAGTGGAGGGCAGTTCGAGCGTTCACCCCTCCACTTT. Translating gives CASSGGQFERSPLHF.

This clone appeared a single time. This chain uses TRBV14 with TRBJ2-1; 13 bases line up with TRBD2. CDR3 length: 20 amino acids. With V trimmed by 0 bases and J by 5 bases, 13 bases remained unmatched. The V gene's germline CDR1 is SGHDN and CDR2 FVKESK. In DNA form, the CDR3 reads TGTGCCAGCAGCCAAGATAAGGGACTAGCGGGGTTTGGTGTCAACAATGAGCAGTTCTTC. This encodes CASSQDKGLAGFGVNNEQFF.

The rearrangement links TRBV5-1 to TRBJ1-5; D remains ambiguous. The CDR3 is 16 amino acids. CDR1 is SGHRS and CDR2 is YFSETQ in the germline V gene. The ends were cut back, 0 bases at V and 4 bases at J, with 14 bases in the middle. The CDR3 loop is CASSLGVSGSNQPQHF. The CDR3, as DNA: TGCGCCAGCAGCTTGGGGGTCTCGGGGTCTAATCAGCCCCAGCATTTT.

This clone was recorded once. The rearrangement joins TRBV5-1 to TRBJ2-5; TRBD2 agrees at 11 bases. CDR1 is SGHRS, CDR2 YFSETQ, per germline. CDR3 size: 17 residues. With V trimmed by 0 bases and J by 3 bases, 7 bases remained unmatched. The DNA of the CDR3 is TGCGCCAGCAGCTTGGAGTTTGGACTAGCGGGTAAAGAGACCCAGTACTTC. Amino acids: CASSLEFGLAGKETQYF.

The chain uses TRBV6-4 and TRBJ1-2, with TRBD1 matching 10 bases. Germline V CDR1 and CDR2: MRHNA, SNTAGT. V was pared by 6 bases and J by 3 bases, with 4 bases of the junction left unmatched. The CDR3 runs to 14 residues. CDR3 sequence reads: CASRKTGGDYGYTF. The CDR3 bases are TGTGCCAGCAGAAAGACAGGGGGCGACTATGGCTACACCTTC.

This chain links TRBV30 with TRBJ1-2; the match to TRBD1 covers 9 bases. The CDR3 has 14 residues. V was pared by 4 bases and J by 4 bases, with 7 bases of the junction left unmatched. Germline V gene data show CDR1 as GTSNPN and CDR2 as SVGIG (reference sequence). CDR3 sequence reads: CAWNSGQGSYGYTF. The CDR3 nucleotides are TGTGCCTGGAATTCCGGACAGGGGTCCTATGGCTACACCTTC.